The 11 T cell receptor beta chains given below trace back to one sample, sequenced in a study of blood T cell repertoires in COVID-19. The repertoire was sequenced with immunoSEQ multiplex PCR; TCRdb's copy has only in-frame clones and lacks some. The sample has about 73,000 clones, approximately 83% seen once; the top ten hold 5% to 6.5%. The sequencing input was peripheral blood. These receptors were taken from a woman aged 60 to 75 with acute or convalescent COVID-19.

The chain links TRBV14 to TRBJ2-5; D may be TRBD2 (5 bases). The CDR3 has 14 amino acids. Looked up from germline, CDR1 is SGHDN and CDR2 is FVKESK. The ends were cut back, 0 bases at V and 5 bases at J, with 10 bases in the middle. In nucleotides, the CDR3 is TGTGCCAGCAGCCAAGATTGGACGGGGGAGACCCAGTACTTC. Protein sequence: CASSQDWTGETQYF.

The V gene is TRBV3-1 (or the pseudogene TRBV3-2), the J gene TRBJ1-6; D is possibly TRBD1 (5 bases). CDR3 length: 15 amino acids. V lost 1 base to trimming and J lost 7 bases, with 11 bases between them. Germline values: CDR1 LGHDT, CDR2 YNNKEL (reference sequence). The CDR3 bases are TGTGCCAGCAGCCAAGGAGATGCAGGGAATTCACCCCTCCACTTT. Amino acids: CASSQGDAGNSPLHF.

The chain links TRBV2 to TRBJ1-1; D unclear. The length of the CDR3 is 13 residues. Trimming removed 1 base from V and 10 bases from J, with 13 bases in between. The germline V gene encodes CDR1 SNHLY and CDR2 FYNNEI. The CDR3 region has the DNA TGTGCCAGCAGTGAAGTACGGAGCAGTCGAGCTTTCTTT. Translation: CASSEVRSSRAFF.

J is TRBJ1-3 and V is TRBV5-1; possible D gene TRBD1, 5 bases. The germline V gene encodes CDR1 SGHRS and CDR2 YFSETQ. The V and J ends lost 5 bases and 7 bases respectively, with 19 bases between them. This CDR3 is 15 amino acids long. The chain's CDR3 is CASRPGSGPQNTIYF. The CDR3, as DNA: TGCGCCAGCAGACCCGGATCAGGGCCGCAGAACACCATATATTTT.

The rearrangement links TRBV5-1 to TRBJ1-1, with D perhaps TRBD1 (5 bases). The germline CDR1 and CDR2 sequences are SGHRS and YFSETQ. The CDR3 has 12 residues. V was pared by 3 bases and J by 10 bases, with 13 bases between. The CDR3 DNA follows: TGCGCCAGCAGCTCTGTTCACGGGGGAGCTTTCTTT. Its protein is CASSSVHGGAFF.

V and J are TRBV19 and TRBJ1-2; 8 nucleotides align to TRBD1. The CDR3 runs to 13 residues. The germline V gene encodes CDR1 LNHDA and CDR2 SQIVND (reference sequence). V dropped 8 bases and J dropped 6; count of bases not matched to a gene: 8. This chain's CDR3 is CASCPPDRDGYTF. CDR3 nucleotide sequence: TGTGCCAGTTGTCCCCCGGACAGGGATGGCTACACCTTC.

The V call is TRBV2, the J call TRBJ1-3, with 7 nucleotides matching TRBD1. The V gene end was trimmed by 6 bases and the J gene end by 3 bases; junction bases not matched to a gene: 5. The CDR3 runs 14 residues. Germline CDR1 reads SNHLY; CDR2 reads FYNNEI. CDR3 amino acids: CASRPGTVGNTIYF. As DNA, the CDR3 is TGTGCCAGCAGACCCGGGACAGTTGGAAACACCATATATTTT.

The CDR3 loop reads CATSDRGTGGVDTQYF. CDR3 bases: TGTGCCACCAGTGACCGTGGGACAGGGGGAGTCGATACGCAGTATTTT. V and J are TRBV24-1 and TRBJ2-3; 11 nucleotides align to TRBD1. With 4 bases clipped from V and 6 bases from J, the junction kept 8 bases outside the gene matches. This CDR3 comprises 16 residues. Germline lookup yields CDR1 KGHDR and CDR2 SFDVKD.

CDR3 sequence: CASSSGASGGYEQYF. The DNA of the CDR3 is TGTGCCAGCAGCTCTGGAGCTAGCGGGGGGTACGAGCAGTACTTC. The chain uses TRBV11-2 and TRBJ2-7, with TRBD2 matching 11 bases. The CDR3 sequence is 15 residues long. V trimming: 4 bases; J trimming: 4 bases; junction bases outside the gene matches: 6. Germline-derived CDR1 and CDR2 are SGHAT and FQNNGV.

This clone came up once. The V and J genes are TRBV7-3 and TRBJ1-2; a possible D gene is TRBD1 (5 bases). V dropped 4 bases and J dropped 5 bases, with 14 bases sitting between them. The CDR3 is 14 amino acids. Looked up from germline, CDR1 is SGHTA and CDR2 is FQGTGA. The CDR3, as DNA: TGTGCCAGCAGCTCCACTCCCTCAGGGTATGGCTACACCTTC. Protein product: CASSSTPSGYGYTF.

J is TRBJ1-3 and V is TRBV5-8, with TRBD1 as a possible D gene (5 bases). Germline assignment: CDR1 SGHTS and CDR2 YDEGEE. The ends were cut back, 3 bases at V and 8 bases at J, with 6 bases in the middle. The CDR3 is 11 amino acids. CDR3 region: CASSSGYTIYF. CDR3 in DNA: TGTGCCAGCAGCTCAGGGTACACCATATATTTT.